Below, 27 T cell receptor beta chains from the same sample are listed, as sequenced in a study of T cells in Graves' hyperthyroidism and ophthalmopathy. TCR beta CDR3 sequences were amplified from RNA transcripts. Using the HTBI primer set, a first-round RT-PCR was run on the TCR CDR3. A single record per CDR3 protein comes from TCRdb applying MiXCR to the multiplex PCR reads. The data show about 250,000 distinct CDR3 sequences, around 25% seen once. Input material: blood. These receptors all come from a woman aged 40 to 50 with Graves' ophthalmopathy.

This clonotype was seen ten or more times. The J gene is TRBJ2-3, the V gene TRBV2, with D possibly TRBD2 on 6 matching bases. The germline V gene has CDR1 SNHLY and CDR2 FYNNEI. Trimming removed 5 bases from V and 5 bases from J, with 17 bases in between. CDR3 length: 15 residues. As DNA, the CDR3 is TGTGCCAGCAGTCTAGCCGGGCGGAGGGAAGATACGCAGTATTTT. This encodes CASSLAGRREDTQYF. Combining the CDR3 with reference TRBV2 and TRBJ2-3 gives the whole variable domain EPEVTQTPSHQVTQMGQEVILRCVPISNHLYFYWYRQILGQKVEFLVSFYNNEISEKSEIFDDQFSVERPDGSNFTLKIRSTKLEDSAMYFCASSLAGRREDTQYFGPGTRLTVL.

This clonotype was detected ten times or more. This rearrangement joins TRBV20-1 to TRBJ2-7; TRBD1 matches at 12 bases. The trim removed 0 bases at V and 5 bases at J, leaving 20 bases unmatched. The CDR3 totals 20 residues. Germline V gene lookup returns CDR1 DFQATT and CDR2 SNEGSKA (reference sequence). CDR3 DNA: TGCAGTGCTAGAGATTTGGTTGGGACAGGGGGCAAGCTAGGGGAAAACGAGCAGTACTTC. This gives the protein CSARDLVGTGGKLGENEQYF.

This clonotype was seen ten or more times. The rearrangement joins TRBV7-3 to TRBJ2-3; TRBD2 aligns across 14 bases. Trimming took 5 bases from V and 4 from J; bases not matched to a gene: 5. The germline V gene encodes CDR1 SGHTA and CDR2 FQGTGA. This CDR3 region has 16 residues. The CDR3: CASSLGLAGDSDTQYF. The CDR3 DNA reads as TGTGCCAGCAGCCTGGGACTAGCGGGAGACTCAGATACGCAGTATTTT. Together with reference TRBV7-3 and TRBJ2-3, the CDR3 gives the full variable domain: GAGVSQTPSNKVTEKGKYVELRCDPISGHTALYWYRQSLGQGPEFLIYFQGTGAADDSGLPNDRFFAVRPEGSVSTLKIQRTERGDSAVYLCASSLGLAGDSDTQYFGPGTRLTVL.

Comment on this clonotype: One end of the junction does not line up with germline, which may come from a read error. The rearrangement links TRBV6-1 to TRBJ2-7, with 10 nucleotides matching TRBD1. The CDR3 is 15 residues long. The germline CDR1 and CDR2 sequences are MNHNS and SASEGT. CDR3 region: CASTPQDRGSYEQHF. The CDR3 region has the DNA TGTGCCAGCACCCCACAGGACAGGGGGTCCTATGAGCAGCACTTC.

This clonotype was detected ten times or more. V is TRBV20-1 and J is TRBJ2-7; D gene ambiguous. Germline V gene sequence: CDR1 DFQATT, CDR2 SNEGSKA (reference sequence). Trimming took off 3 bases at V and 7 bases at J, with 16 bases between the two ends. This CDR3 has 13 residues. This chain's CDR3 is CSASPITRLEQYF. The CDR3 nucleotides are TGCAGTGCTAGCCCGATCACCCGTCTAGAGCAGTACTTC.

This clonotype was found many times. The rearrangement links TRBV27 to TRBJ1-2; perhaps TRBD1 as D (6 bases). Germline-derived CDR1 and CDR2 are MNHEY and SMNVEV (reference sequence). The CDR3 loop spans 13 amino acids. V lost 8 bases and J lost 6, with 16 bases in between. The CDR3 protein is CASAVSGTNGYTF. DNA of the CDR3: TGTGCCAGCGCCGTCTCCGGGACAAATGGCTACACCTTC.

The chain uses TRBV9 and TRBJ2-2; D uncertain. This CDR3 is 13 amino acids long. V lost 2 bases and J lost 6, with 8 bases in between. The germline gives CDR1 SGDLS, CDR2 YYNGEE. CDR3 protein: CASSVLTAGELFF. CDR3 sequence (DNA): TGTGCCAGCAGCGTTTTGACGGCCGGGGAGCTGTTTTTT.

The rearrangement joins TRBV6-5 to TRBJ1-1, with no clear D. The CDR3 runs 12 residues. V dropped 2 bases and J dropped 3 bases, with 4 bases sitting between them. CDR1 and CDR2 from the germline V gene are MNHEY and SVGAGI. CDR3 DNA: TGTGCCAGCAGTTACCTGGACACTGAAGCTTTCTTT. Translation gives CASSYLDTEAFF.

This clonotype showed up many times. The genes are TRBV28 and TRBJ2-5; D possibly uses TRBD1 or TRBD2 (6 bases each). The CDR3 consists of 15 residues. V lost 7 bases, J lost 1 base, and 16 bases lay in between. In germline, CDR1 is MDHEN, CDR2 SYDVKM. The CDR3 spells CASTPGARGQETQYF. The CDR3 bases are TGTGCCAGCACCCCGGGAGCCAGGGGCCAAGAGACCCAGTACTTC. Combining the CDR3 with reference TRBV28 and TRBJ2-5 gives the whole variable domain DVKVTQSSRYLVKRTGEKVFLECVQDMDHENMFWYRQDPGLGLRLIYFSYDVKMKEKGDIPEGYSVSREKKERFSLILESASTNQTSMYLCASTPGARGQETQYFGPGTRLLVL.

CDR3 sequence: CAWEDGQNLLAHEQYF. The CDR3 bases are TGTGCCTGGGAGGACGGGCAAAATTTGTTAGCCCACGAGCAGTACTTC. The chain uses TRBV30 and TRBJ2-7; D call uncertain. With 5 bases removed from V and 5 bases from J, the gap between germline ends came to 25 bases. The CDR3 is made up of 16 amino acids. Germline-derived CDR1 and CDR2 are GTSNPN and SVGIG (reference sequence).

This clonotype was observed at least ten times. This chain connects TRBV25-1 to TRBJ2-2; TRBD2 aligns across 11 bases. This CDR3 comprises 17 residues. V lost 2 bases to trimming and J lost 2 bases; unmatched junction nucleotides: 4. From germline, CDR1 is MGHDK and CDR2 SYGVNS. The CDR3 loop is CASSEMGLADNTGELFF. The CDR3 coding sequence is TGTGCCAGCAGTGAAATGGGACTAGCGGATAACACCGGGGAGCTGTTTTTT.

This clonotype was counted a few times. The V and J genes are TRBV7-2 and TRBJ2-5; 11 bases match TRBD1. Germline V gene lookup returns CDR1 SGHTA and CDR2 FQGNSA. The V and J ends lost 4 bases and 8 bases, in that order; junction bases with no gene match: 3. The CDR3 totals 13 residues. DNA for the CDR3: TGTGCCAGCAGCTCCTGGACAGGGGGCACCCAGTACTTC. The encoded protein is CASSSWTGGTQYF. Variable domain in full (rest from reference TRBV7-2 and TRBJ2-5): GAGVSQSPSNKVTEKGKDVELRCDPISGHTALYWYRQSLGQGLEFLIYFQGNSAPDKSGLPSDRFSAERTGGSVSTLTIQRTQQEDSAVYLCASSSWTGGTQYFGPGTRLLVL.

This clonotype was detected many times. DNA of the CDR3: TGTGCCAGCAGTGCTGGGGGCGGAGGGTATGGCTACACCTTC. It encodes CASSAGGGGYGYTF. V gene TRBV6-1 combines with J gene TRBJ1-2; possible D gene TRBD1, 6 bases. This CDR3 has 14 amino acids. Trimming left V 4 bases short and J 5 bases short, with 14 bases between. Germline CDR1 is MNHNS and CDR2 is SASEGT.

For this clonotype: This may be a read error, as it is one base from a much larger clone. This chain joins TRBV5-4 and TRBJ2-7; 11 bases line up with TRBD2. The V and J ends lost 4 bases and 5 bases, in that order; junction bases with no gene match: 8. This CDR3 has 15 residues. Germline assignment: CDR1 SGHNT and CDR2 YYREEE (reference sequence). CDR3 DNA sequence: TGTGCCAGCAGCCTAACCGTGACTAGCGGGAACGAGCAGTACTTC. Its translation is CASSLTVTSGNEQYF.

In regard to this clonotype: One base away lies a much larger clone, so this may be a sequencing read error. V gene TRBV30 combines with J gene TRBJ1-1; the match to TRBD1 covers 10 bases. CDR3 length: 15 residues. CDR1 is GTSNPN and CDR2 is SVGIG in the germline V gene (reference sequence). CDR3 region: CVWSVRDRGKTEAFF. CDR3 DNA sequence: TGTGTCTGGAGTGTACGGGACAGGGGAAAAACTGAAGCTTTCTTT.

This clonotype was detected many times. J is TRBJ1-2 and V is TRBV19; 7 bases fit TRBD1. V dropped 4 bases and J dropped 7; count of bases not matched to a gene: 12. The CDR3 totals 15 residues. Germline lookup yields CDR1 LNHDA and CDR2 SQIVND (reference sequence). As DNA, the CDR3 is TGTGCCAGTAGTACCTCCGGACAGGCGAGGGCTGGCTACACCTTC. It specifies CASSTSGQARAGYTF.

The chain uses TRBV5-1 and TRBJ2-3, with D hard to call. The V gene lost 4 bases and the J gene lost 0 bases, with 15 bases spanning the gap. Germline V gene lookup returns CDR1 SGHRS and CDR2 YFSETQ. The CDR3 loop spans 16 amino acids. This chain's CDR3 is CASSGRGFASTDTQYF. The CDR3 DNA is TGCGCCAGCAGCGGACGAGGCTTCGCCAGCACAGATACGCAGTATTTT.

This clonotype was seen ten or more times. This sequence joins TRBV12-3 or TRBV12-4 and TRBJ2-7; 13 positions agree with TRBD2. CDR3 length equals 14 residues. Trimming cost V 5 bases and J 6 bases; bases outside gene matches: 4. CDR3 protein: CASSTGLAGSEQYF. CDR3 in DNA: TGTGCCAGCAGTACGGGACTAGCGGGATCCGAGCAGTACTTC.

This clonotype was recorded at least ten times. The V call is TRBV29-1, the J call TRBJ1-2; 7 nucleotides match TRBD1. The germline CDR1 and CDR2 sequences are SQVTM and ANQGSEA. The CDR3 contains 13 residues. The V segment lost 6 bases and the J segment 3 bases; nucleotides outside the gene matches: 7. CDR3 in DNA: TGCAGCGTCGACCGGGACAGACACTATGGCTACACCTTC. Translation: CSVDRDRHYGYTF.

This clonotype turned up a few times. The chain combines TRBV30 with TRBJ2-2, with unresolved D. The length of the CDR3 is 14 residues. CDR1 and CDR2 from the germline V gene are GTSNPN and SVGIG (reference sequence). V shed 5 bases and J shed 2 bases, with 12 bases lying between them. The CDR3 nucleotides read TGTGCCTGGCGACACAAATCTAACACCGGGGAGCTGTTTTTT. Its translation: CAWRHKSNTGELFF. Looking up the rest from reference TRBV30 and TRBJ2-2 gives the full variable domain: SQTIHQWPATLVQPVGSPLSLECTVEGTSNPNLYWYRQAAGRGLQLLFYSVGIGQISSEVPQNLSASRPQDRQFILSSKKLLLSDSGFYLCAWRHKSNTGELFFGEGSRLTVL.

At least ten counts were recorded for this clonotype. The chain carries TRBV6-1 and TRBJ2-5; D is uncertain. The CDR3 consists of 14 residues. The V and J ends lost 1 base and 5 bases respectively, with 11 bases between them. Germline V CDR1 and CDR2: MNHNS, SASEGT. CDR3 coding DNA: TGTGCCAGCAGTGAAGTAGGTGGTCCGGAGACCCAGTACTTC. Amino acid sequence: CASSEVGGPETQYF.

This clonotype was picked up many times. The V and J genes are TRBV7-2 and TRBJ1-2; D gene uncertain. Trimming cost V 0 bases and J 4 bases, with 15 bases left between them. This CDR3 contains 16 residues. Per germline, CDR1 SGHTA and CDR2 FQGNSA. The DNA of the CDR3 is TGTGCCAGCAGCTTAGCGCATGGCGGCGGAGGCTATGGCTACACCTTC. It codes for CASSLAHGGGGYGYTF.

The chain recombines TRBV15 with TRBJ2-2; perhaps TRBD1 as D (5 bases). V dropped 3 bases and J dropped 4 bases, with 12 bases sitting between them. CDR1 and CDR2 (germline): LNHNV, YYDKDF (reference sequence). The CDR3 is made up of 15 amino acids. The CDR3 DNA reads as TGTGCCACCAGCAGTCCAGGGTCGGTCACCGGGGAGCTGTTTTTT. Translated, it gives CATSSPGSVTGELFF.

CDR3 sequence (DNA): TGTGCCAGCAGTGAATACCGGGGGACAGGGGGTAGCAATCAGCCCCAGCATTTT. It translates to CASSEYRGTGGSNQPQHF. The gene calls are TRBV6-1 and TRBJ1-5; 11 nucleotides line up with TRBD1. J lost 0 bases, V lost 2 bases, and 6 bases had no gene match. The CDR3 spans 18 residues. The V gene's germline CDR1 is MNHNS and CDR2 SASEGT.

This clonotype was counted at least ten times. The V and J genes are TRBV12-3 or TRBV12-4 and TRBJ2-7; the D is unclear. The length of the CDR3 is 11 residues. The ends were cut back, 6 bases at V and 7 bases at J, with 10 bases in the middle. The CDR3 coding sequence is TGTGCCAGCAGAACCTCGAGGGAGCAGTACTTC. This translates into CASRTSREQYF.

This clonotype was seen a single time. The J gene is TRBJ1-1, the V gene TRBV12-3 or TRBV12-4, with a possible D match to TRBD1 (6 bases). CDR3 length equals 15 residues. Between the trimmed V and J ends, which lost 2 bases and 6 bases, there was a span of 16 bases. The CDR3 protein is CASSLFGQGRAEAFF. The CDR3 DNA reads as TGTGCCAGCAGTTTATTTGGGCAGGGGAGGGCTGAAGCTTTCTTT.

Only a few counts were recorded for this clonotype. The chain has TRBV11-2 and TRBJ2-7; D is uncertain. The CDR3 spans 10 residues. V was trimmed by 1 base and J by 10 bases, leaving 5 bases between them. The germline V gene encodes CDR1 SGHAT and CDR2 FQNNGV. The CDR3 sequence is CASSLGRQYF. The DNA for the CDR3 is TGTGCCAGCAGCTTAGGGCGACAGTACTTC.